These 5 T cell receptor beta chains came from one sample sequenced in a study of T cells after yellow fever vaccination. TCRdb independently ran MiXCR on the 5' RACE reads; one entry per CDR3 protein. The table lists a few hundred thousand distinct CDR3 sequences, roughly 3.5% of them singletons. Sequencing was performed on PBMCs, taken on the day of the yellow fever booster vaccination. All receptors derive from a man between 18 and 29 years old who received the YFV17D yellow fever vaccine.

This clonotype was picked up a small number of times. A junction end diverges from the germline sequence, so it may reflect a read error. The chain has TRBV29-1 and TRBJ2-3; 8 bases fit TRBD1. The CDR3 consists of 16 residues. Germline CDR1 reads SQVTM; CDR2 reads ANQGSEA. CDR3 in amino acids: CSVEDPGTGSTGTQYF. The CDR3 nucleotides read TGCAGCGTTGAAGATCCCGGGACAGGTTCGACAGGTACGCAGTATTTT.

A few counts support this clonotype. A read error is possible here, since a much larger clone lies one base away. V usage is TRBV7-2 and J usage is TRBJ2-2; unclear D gene. V was trimmed by 4 bases and J by 7 bases, leaving 10 bases between them. This CDR3 comprises 13 residues. Germline V gene lookup returns CDR1 SGHTA and CDR2 FQGNSA. CDR3 loop: CASSSGSGGELFF. CDR3 bases: TGTGCCAGCAGCTCAGGCTCGGGCGGGGAGCTGTTTTTT.

This clonotype was found many times. The chain is built from TRBV6-6 and TRBJ2-1; D unclear. Germline CDR1 and CDR2: MNHNY and SVGAGI (reference sequence). This CDR3 has 15 residues. Between the trimmed V and J ends, which lost 7 bases and 5 bases, there was a span of 18 bases. The CDR3 sequence: CASMVPTHRDNEQFF. The CDR3 coding sequence is TGTGCCAGCATGGTTCCCACCCACCGCGACAATGAGCAGTTCTTC.

This chain links TRBV20-1 with TRBJ1-1, with 8 bases identical to TRBD1. The CDR3 is made up of 13 amino acids. Germline lookup yields CDR1 DFQATT and CDR2 SNEGSKA (reference sequence). V dropped 4 bases and J dropped 5; count of bases not matched to a gene: 6. In DNA, the CDR3 is TGCAGTGCTACATGGGACAGGAAAACTGAAGCTTTCTTT. The encoded protein is CSATWDRKTEAFF.

The chain carries TRBV10-3 and TRBJ1-6; D is perhaps TRBD1 (5 bases). This CDR3 is 12 amino acids long. Germline V gives CDR1 ENHRY, CDR2 SYGVKD. V dropped 8 bases and J dropped 7 bases, with 9 bases sitting between them. CDR3 DNA: TGTGCCATCGGGACTGTAAATTCACCCCTCCACTTT. Amino acid sequence: CAIGTVNSPLHF.